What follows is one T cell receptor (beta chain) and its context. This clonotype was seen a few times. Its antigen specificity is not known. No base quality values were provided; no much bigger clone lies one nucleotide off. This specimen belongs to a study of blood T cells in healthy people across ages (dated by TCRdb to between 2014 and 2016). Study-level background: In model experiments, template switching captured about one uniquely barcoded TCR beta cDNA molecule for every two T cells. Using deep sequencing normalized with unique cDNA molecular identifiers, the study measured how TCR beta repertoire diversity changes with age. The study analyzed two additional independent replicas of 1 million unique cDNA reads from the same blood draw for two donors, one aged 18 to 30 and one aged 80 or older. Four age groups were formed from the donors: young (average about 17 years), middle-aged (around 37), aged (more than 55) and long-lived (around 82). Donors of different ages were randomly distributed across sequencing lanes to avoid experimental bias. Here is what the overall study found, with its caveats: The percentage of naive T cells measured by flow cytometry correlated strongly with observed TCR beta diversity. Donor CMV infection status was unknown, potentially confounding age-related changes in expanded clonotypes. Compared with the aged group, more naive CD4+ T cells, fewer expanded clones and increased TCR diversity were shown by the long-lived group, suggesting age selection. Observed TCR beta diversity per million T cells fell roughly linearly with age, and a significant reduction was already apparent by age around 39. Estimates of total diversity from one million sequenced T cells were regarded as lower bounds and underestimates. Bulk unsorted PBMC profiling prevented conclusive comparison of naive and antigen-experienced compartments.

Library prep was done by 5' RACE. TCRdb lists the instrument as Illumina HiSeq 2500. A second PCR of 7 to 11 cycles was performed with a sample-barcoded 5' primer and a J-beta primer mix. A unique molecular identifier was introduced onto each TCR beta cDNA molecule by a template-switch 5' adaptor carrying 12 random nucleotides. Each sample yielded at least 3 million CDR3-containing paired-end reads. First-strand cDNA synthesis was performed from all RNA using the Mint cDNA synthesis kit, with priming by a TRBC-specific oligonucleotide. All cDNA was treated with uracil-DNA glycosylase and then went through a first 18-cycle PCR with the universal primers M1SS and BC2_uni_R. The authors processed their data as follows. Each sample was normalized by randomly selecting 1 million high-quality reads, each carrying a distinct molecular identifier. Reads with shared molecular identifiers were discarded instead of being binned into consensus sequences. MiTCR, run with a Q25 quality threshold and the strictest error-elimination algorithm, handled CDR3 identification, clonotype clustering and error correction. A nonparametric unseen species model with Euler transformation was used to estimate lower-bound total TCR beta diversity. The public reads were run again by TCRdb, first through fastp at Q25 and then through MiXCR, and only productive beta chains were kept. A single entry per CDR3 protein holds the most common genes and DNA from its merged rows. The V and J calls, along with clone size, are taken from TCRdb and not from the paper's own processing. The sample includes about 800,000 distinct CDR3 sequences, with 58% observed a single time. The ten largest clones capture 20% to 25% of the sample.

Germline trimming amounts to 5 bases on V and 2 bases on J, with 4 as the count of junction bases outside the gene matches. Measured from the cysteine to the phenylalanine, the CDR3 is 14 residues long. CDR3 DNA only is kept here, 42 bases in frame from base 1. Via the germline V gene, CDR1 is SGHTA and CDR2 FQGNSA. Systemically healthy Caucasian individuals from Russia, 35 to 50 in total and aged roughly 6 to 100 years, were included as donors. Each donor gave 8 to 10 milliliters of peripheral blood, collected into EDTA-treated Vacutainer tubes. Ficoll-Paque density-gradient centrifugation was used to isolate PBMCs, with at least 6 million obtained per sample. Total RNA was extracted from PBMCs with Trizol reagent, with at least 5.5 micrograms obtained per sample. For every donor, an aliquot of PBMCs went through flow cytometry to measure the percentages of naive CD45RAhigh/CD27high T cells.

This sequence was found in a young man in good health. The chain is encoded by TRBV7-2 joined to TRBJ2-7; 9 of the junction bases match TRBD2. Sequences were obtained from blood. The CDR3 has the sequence CASSPGLAAYEQYF. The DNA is TGTGCCAGCAGCCCGGGACTAGCCGCCTACGAGCAGTACTTC.